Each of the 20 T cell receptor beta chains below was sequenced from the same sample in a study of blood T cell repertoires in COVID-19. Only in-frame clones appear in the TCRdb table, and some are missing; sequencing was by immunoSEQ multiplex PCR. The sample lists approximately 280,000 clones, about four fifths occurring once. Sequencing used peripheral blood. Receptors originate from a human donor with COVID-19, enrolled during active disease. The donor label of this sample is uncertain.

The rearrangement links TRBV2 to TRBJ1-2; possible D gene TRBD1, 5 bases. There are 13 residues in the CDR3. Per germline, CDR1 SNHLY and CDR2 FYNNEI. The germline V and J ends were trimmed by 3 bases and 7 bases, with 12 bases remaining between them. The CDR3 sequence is CASSEGGVGGYTF. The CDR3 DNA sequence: TGTGCCAGCAGTGAGGGAGGGGTTGGTGGCTACACCTTC.

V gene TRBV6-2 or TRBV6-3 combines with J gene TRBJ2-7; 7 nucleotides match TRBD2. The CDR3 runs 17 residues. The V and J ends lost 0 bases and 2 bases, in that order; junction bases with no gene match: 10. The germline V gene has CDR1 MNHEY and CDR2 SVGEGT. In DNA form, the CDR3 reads TGTGCCAGCAGTTACTCGGGGAGGGTAGCTGTACCCTACGAGCAGTACTTC. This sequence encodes CASSYSGRVAVPYEQYF.

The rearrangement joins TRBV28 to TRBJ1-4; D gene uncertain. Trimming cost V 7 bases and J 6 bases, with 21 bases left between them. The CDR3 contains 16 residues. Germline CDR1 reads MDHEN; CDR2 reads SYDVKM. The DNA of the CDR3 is TGTGCCAGCACAAGCGGCGGGAGGTGGAGCGATGAAAAACTGTTTTTT. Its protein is CASTSGGRWSDEKLFF.

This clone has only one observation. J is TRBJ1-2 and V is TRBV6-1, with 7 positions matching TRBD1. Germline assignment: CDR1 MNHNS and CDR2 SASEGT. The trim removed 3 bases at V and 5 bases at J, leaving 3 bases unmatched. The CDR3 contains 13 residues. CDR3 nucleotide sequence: TGTGCCAGCAGTGATACAGGGGAATATGGCTACACCTTC. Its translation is CASSDTGEYGYTF.

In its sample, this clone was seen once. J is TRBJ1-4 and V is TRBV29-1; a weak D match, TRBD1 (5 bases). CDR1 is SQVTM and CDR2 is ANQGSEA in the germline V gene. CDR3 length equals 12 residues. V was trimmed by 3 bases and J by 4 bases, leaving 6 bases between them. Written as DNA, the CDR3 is TGCAGCGTTGAGGGGGGTAATGAAAAACTGTTTTTT. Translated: CSVEGGNEKLFF.

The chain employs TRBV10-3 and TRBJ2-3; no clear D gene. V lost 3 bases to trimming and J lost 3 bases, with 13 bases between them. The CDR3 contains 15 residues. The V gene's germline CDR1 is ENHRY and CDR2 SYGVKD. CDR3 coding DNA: TGTGCCATCAGTGACAGACAAGGAATGACAGATACGCAGTATTTT. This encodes CAISDRQGMTDTQYF.

In DNA form, the CDR3 reads TGCGCCAGCAGCTTGGGAGTGACGGGAGCCCCCTCTGAAAAACTGTTTTTT. Protein product: CASSLGVTGAPSEKLFF. The V call is TRBV5-1, the J call TRBJ1-4; the D is unclear. The CDR3 has 17 amino acids. Trimming took 0 bases from V and 7 from J, leaving 19 bases between them. Germline-derived CDR1 and CDR2 are SGHRS and YFSETQ.

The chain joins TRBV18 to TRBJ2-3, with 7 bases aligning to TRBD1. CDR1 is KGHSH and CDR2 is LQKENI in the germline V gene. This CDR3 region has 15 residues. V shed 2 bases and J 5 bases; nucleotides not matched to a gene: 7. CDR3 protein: CASSPSIQGEDTQYF. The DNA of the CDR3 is TGTGCCAGCTCACCATCTATCCAGGGGGAAGATACGCAGTATTTT.

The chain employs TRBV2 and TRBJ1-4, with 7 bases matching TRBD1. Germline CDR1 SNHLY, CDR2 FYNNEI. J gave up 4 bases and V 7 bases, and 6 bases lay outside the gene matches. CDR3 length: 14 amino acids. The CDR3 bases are TGTGCCAGCACACGTGCAGGGGGTAATGAAAAACTGTTTTTT. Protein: CASTRAGGNEKLFF.

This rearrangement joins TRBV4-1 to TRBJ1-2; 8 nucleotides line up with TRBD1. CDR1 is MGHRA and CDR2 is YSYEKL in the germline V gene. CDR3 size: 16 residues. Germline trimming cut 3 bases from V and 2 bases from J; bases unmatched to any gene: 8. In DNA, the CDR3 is TGCGCCAGCAGCCAGACAGGGGCTTTTGGAAACTATGGCTACACCTTC. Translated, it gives CASSQTGAFGNYGYTF.

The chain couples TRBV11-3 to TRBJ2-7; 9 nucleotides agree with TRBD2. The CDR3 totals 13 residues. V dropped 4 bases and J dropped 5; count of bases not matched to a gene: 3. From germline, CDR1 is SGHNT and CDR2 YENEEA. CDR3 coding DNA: TGTGCCAGCAGCTCGGGACTAGCAAACGAGCAGTACTTC. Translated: CASSSGLANEQYF.

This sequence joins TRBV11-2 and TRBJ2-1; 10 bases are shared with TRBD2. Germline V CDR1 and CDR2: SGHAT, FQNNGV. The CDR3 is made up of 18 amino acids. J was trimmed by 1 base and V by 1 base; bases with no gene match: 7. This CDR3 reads CASSLVASGSWSYNEQFF. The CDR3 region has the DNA TGTGCCAGCAGCTTAGTGGCTAGCGGGAGTTGGTCCTACAATGAGCAGTTCTTC.

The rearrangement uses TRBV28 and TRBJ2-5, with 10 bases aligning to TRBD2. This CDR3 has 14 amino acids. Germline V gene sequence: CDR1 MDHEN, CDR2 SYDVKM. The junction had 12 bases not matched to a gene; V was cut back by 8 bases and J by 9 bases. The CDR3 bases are TGTGCCAGCCGAGGACTAGCGGTAATCGACGCCCAGTACTTC. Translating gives CASRGLAVIDAQYF.

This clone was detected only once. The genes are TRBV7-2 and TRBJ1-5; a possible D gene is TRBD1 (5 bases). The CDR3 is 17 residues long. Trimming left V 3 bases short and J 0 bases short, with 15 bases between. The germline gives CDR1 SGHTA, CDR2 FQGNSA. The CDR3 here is CASSFITDSYSNQPQHF. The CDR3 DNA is TGTGCCAGCAGCTTTATCACTGACAGCTATAGCAATCAGCCCCAGCATTTT. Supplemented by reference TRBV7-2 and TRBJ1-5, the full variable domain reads GAGVSQSPSNKVTEKGKDVELRCDPISGHTALYWYRQSLGQGLEFLIYFQGNSAPDKSGLPSDRFSAERTGGSVSTLTIQRTQQEDSAVYLCASSFITDSYSNQPQHFGDGTRLSIL.

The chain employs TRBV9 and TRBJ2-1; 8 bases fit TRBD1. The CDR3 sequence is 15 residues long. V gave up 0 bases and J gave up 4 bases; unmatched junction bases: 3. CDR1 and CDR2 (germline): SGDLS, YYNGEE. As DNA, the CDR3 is TGTGCCAGCAGCGTAGAGGGACAGGCTTACAATGAGCAGTTCTTC. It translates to CASSVEGQAYNEQFF.

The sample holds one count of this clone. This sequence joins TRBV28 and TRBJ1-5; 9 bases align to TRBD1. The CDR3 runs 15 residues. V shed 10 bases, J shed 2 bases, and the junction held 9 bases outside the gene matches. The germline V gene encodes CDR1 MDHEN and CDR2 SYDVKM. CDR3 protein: CATDPGQGGNQPQHF. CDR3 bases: TGTGCCACAGATCCGGGACAGGGAGGCAATCAGCCCCAGCATTTT.

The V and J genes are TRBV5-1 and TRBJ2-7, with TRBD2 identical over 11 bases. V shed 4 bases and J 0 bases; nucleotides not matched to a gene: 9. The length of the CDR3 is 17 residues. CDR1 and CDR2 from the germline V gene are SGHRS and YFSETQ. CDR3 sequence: CASSQRTSGFDSYEQYF. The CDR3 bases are TGCGCCAGCAGCCAGCGGACTAGCGGGTTTGACTCCTACGAGCAGTACTTC.

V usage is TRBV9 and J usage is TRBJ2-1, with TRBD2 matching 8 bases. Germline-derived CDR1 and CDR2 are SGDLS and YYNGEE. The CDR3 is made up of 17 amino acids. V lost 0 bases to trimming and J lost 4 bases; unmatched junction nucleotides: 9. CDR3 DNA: TGTGCCAGCAGCGTAGAACGGGAGGGGGACCATTACAATGAGCAGTTCTTC. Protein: CASSVEREGDHYNEQFF.

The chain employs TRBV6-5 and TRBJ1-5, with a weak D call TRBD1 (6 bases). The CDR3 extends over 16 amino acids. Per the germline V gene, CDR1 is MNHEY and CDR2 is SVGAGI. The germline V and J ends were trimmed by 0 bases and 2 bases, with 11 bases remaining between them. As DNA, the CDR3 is TGTGCCAGCAGTTACTCCTCCCCAGGGGGCAATCAGCCCCAGCATTTT. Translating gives CASSYSSPGGNQPQHF.

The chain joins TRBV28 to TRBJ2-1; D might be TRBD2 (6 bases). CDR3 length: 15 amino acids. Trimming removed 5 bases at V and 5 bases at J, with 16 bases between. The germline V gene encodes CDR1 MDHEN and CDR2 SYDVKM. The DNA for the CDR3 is TGTGCCAGCAGTGAGGCCCTCGCGGGGAACAATGAGCAGTTCTTC. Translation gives CASSEALAGNNEQFF.